These T cell receptor beta chains were read from a single sample in a study of T cell changes during pregnancy in multiple sclerosis. Clones were read by immunoSEQ multiplex PCR, and TCRdb kept only the in-frame ones, dropping some. The sample consists of 50,000 or so clones, around 94% of them appearing once. This material consisted of CD4+ T cells from peripheral blood mononuclear cells, taken in the second trimester of pregnancy. All receptors derive from a female donor with multiple sclerosis, enrolled in a pregnancy study. Each CDR3 is given with its conserved first and last residue. D genes are given only for firm matches. Size is omitted from some rows. Given values are once, few, many or a class for expanded clones.

J	D	V	size	CDR3	DNA
TRBJ2-7	TRBD2	TRBV19	.	CASSGTSGSYEQYF	TGTGCCAGTAGTGGGACTAGCGGTTCCTACGAGCAGTACTTC
TRBJ2-3	.	TRBV7-3	.	CASSSQGGGVDTQYF	TGTGCCAGCAGCTCCCAAGGGGGGGGTGTAGATACGCAGTATTTT
TRBJ2-2	TRBD2	TRBV29-1	.	CSARTSGGSGELFF	TGCAGCGCCAGAACTAGCGGGGGCTCCGGGGAGCTGTTTTTT
TRBJ2-7	.	TRBV2	.	CASTSMGADYEQYF	TGTGCCAGCACCTCGATGGGCGCCGACTACGAGCAGTACTTC
TRBJ1-1	.	TRBV5-5	.	CASSYRPGTEAFF	TGTGCCAGCAGTTACCGTCCCGGGACTGAAGCTTTCTTT
TRBJ1-1	.	TRBV18	.	CASSPFSGTEAFF	TGTGCCAGCTCACCGTTCAGCGGGACTGAAGCTTTCTTT
TRBJ1-5	TRBD1	TRBV7-9	.	CASSRLRDRESNQPQHF	TGTGCCAGCAGCAGACTCCGGGACAGAGAAAGCAATCAGCCCCAGCATTTT
TRBJ2-5	TRBD2	TRBV11-2	.	CASSSTLTSGGLRETQYF	TGTGCCAGCAGCTCCACCTTGACTAGCGGGGGCCTGAGGGAGACCCAGTACTTC
TRBJ1-3	.	TRBV19	once	CASSPGSGNTIYF	TGTGCCAGTAGTCCGGGATCTGGAAACACCATATATTTT
TRBJ1-1	TRBD1	TRBV7-3	.	CASGQGGNTEAFF	TGTGCCAGCGGACAGGGGGGTAACACTGAAGCTTTCTTT
TRBJ2-3	.	TRBV11-2	.	CASSFRGGASTDTQYF	TGTGCCAGCAGCTTTAGGGGGGGGGCTAGCACAGATACGCAGTATTTT
TRBJ1-4	TRBD1	TRBV6-5	.	CASSRGQGRQKLFF	TGTGCCAGCAGCCGGGGACAGGGGCGCCAAAAACTGTTTTTT
TRBJ1-2	TRBD1	TRBV14	.	CASSRDRGVRYGYTF	TGTGCCAGCAGCCGGGACAGGGGAGTCCGGTATGGCTACACCTTC
TRBJ2-2	TRBD1	TRBV5-6	.	CASSHWRKGAWDTGELFF	TGTGCCAGCAGTCACTGGAGGAAGGGGGCATGGGACACCGGGGAGCTGTTTTTT
TRBJ1-1	.	TRBV7-3	.	CASSLGQKSTEAFF	TGTGCCAGCAGCTTAGGGCAGAAATCCACTGAAGCTTTCTTT
TRBJ1-2	.	TRBV6-1	.	CASSESLNNYGYTF	TGTGCCAGCAGTGAAAGTCTAAACAACTATGGCTACACCTTC
TRBJ2-3	TRBD2	TRBV27	.	CASSPLGLAGGSLTDTQYF	TGTGCCAGCAGTCCTTTGGGACTAGCGGGGGGGAGTTTGACAGATACGCAGTATTTT
TRBJ1-1	.	TRBV10-3	.	CAISAQGDTEAFF	TGTGCCATCAGTGCACAGGGTGACACTGAAGCTTTCTTT
TRBJ2-5	.	TRBV9	.	CASSRGTSQETQYF	TGTGCCAGCAGCAGAGGGACTTCGCAAGAGACCCAGTACTTC
TRBJ1-1	.	TRBV6-6	.	CASLGRTRDTEAFF	TGTGCCAGCCTCGGACGTACGAGGGACACTGAAGCTTTCTTT
TRBJ2-2	.	TRBV11-2	.	CASSPYLTGELFF	TGTGCCAGCAGCCCCTACCTCACCGGGGAGCTGTTTTTT
TRBJ1-1	.	TRBV2	.	CASRPNRAGNTEAFF	TGTGCCAGCAGACCCAACAGGGCCGGGAACACTGAAGCTTTCTTT
TRBJ2-5	.	TRBV5-6	.	CASSFRETQYF	TGTGCCAGCAGCTTCCGGGAGACCCAGTACTTC
TRBJ1-1	TRBD1	TRBV30	.	CAWSRDRGQTEAFF	TGTGCCTGGAGTCGGGACAGGGGGCAGACTGAAGCTTTCTTT